The entry below describes one T cell receptor (beta chain). Produced via immunoSEQ multiplex PCR; TCRdb's table is partial and in-frame only. The data hold under 400,000 clones, with roughly 91% observed a single time. The source of the sample is a study of Ad26.COV2.S vaccination and SARS-CoV-2 variants. The V gene end was trimmed by 5 bases and the J gene end by 0 bases; junction bases not matched to a gene: 4. Germline V gene data show CDR1 as LNHNV and CDR2 as YYDKDF (reference sequence). This CDR3 spans 15 amino acids. Indicated treatment: roughly 18 received Ad26.COV2.S at low or high dose, single or two shots; about 5 received placebo; per-sample allocation not given. The samples date from day 63 after the first vaccine or placebo injection. Boston provided a donor who was an adult aged 18-55 years.

The sequencing here drew on peripheral blood, taken in a trial of Ad26.COV2.S vaccine versus placebo. The source is a person aged 18 to 59 who received the Ad26.COV2.S COVID-19 vaccine or a placebo. The chain couples TRBV15 to TRBJ1-5, with 7 bases identical to TRBD1. The CDR3, as DNA: TGTGCCACCAGCCCAGACAGGGTTAGCAATCAGCCCCAGCATTTT. Residues: CATSPDRVSNQPQHF.